By share, the clone carrying this T cell receptor beta chain counts as large. This specimen belongs to a study of T cells after yellow fever vaccination. In the study overall: Preparation of fractions with low cell numbers was performed using SMART-Seq v4 Ultra Low Input. Study outcomes and limitations: Researchers cautioned that FACS-sorted repertoires could harbor abundant clonotypes contaminating from the bulk population.

It was through 5'RACE template switching that TCR cDNA was made, with a universal primer site and UMIs added. TCRdb re-derived calls from the 5' RACE reads in MiXCR, one entry per CDR3 protein. The top ten hold over 15% of the sample, which has over a thousand distinct CDR3 sequences, roughly 9.8% seen once. Sequenced here: CD8+ T cells binding an NS4B(214-222) dextramer, sorted from PBMCs, sampled approximately 22 days after the first yellow fever vaccination. The TCR comes from a young man who received the YFV17D yellow fever vaccine.

In DNA form, the CDR3 reads TGTGCCAGCAGCCATACAGGTTGGGAGTACTTC. It encodes CASSHTGWEYF. The chain couples TRBV14 to TRBJ2-7, with D perhaps matching TRBD1 (5 bases). Germline V gene data show CDR1 as SGHDN and CDR2 as FVKESK. This CDR3 spans 11 amino acids. The V and J ends lost 3 bases and 11 bases respectively, with 11 bases between them.